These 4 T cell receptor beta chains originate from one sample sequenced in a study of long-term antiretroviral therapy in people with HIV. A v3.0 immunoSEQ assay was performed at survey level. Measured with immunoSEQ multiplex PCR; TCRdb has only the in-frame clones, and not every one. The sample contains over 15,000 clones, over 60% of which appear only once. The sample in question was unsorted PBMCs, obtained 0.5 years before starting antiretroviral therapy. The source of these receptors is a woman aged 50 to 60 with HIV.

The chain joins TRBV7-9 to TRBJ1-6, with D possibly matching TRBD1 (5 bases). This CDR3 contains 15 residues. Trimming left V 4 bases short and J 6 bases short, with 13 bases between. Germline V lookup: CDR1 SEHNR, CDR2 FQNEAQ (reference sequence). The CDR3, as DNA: TGTGCCAGCAGCTCCTTCGACAGTTCTAATTCACCCCTCCACTTT. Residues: CASSSFDSSNSPLHF.

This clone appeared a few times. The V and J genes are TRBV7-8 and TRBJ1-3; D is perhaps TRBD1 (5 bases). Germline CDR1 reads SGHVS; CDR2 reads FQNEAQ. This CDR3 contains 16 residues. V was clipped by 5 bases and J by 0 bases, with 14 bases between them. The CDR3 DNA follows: TGTGCCAGCAGCCTCCGGGACCCCGACTCTGGAAACACCATATATTTT. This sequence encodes CASSLRDPDSGNTIYF.

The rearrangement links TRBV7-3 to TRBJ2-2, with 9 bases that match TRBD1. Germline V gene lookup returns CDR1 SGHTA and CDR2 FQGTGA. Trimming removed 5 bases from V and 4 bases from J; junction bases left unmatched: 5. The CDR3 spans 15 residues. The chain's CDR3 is CASSQQGAATGELFF. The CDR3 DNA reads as TGTGCCAGCAGCCAACAGGGGGCGGCCACCGGGGAGCTGTTTTTT.

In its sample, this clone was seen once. This chain's CDR3 is CASGLGGTGNSNQPQHF. CDR3 nucleotides: TGTGCTAGTGGTTTGGGAGGGACAGGGAATAGCAATCAGCCCCAGCATTTT. The V gene is TRBV12-5, the J gene TRBJ1-5; 9 nucleotides agree with TRBD1. J lost 0 bases, V lost 1 base, and 4 bases had no gene match. CDR1 and CDR2 (germline): LGHNT, FRNRAP. The CDR3 spans 17 residues.